This is a list of T cell receptor beta chains from one sample in a study of T cell responses to AZD1222 COVID-19 vaccine. Libraries were prepared by immunoSEQ multiplex PCR; TCRdb keeps only in-frame clonotypes and omits some of them. This repertoire shows fewer than 150,000 clones, about 85% found once; its top ten account for 5% to 7%. The material was peripheral blood, obtained on day 0 of AZD1222 vaccination. Every receptor here comes from an adult in good health. CDR3s include the opening cysteine and the closing phenylalanine or tryptophan.

TRBV5-1	TRBJ2-5	CASSSPGGPETQYF
TRBV9	TRBJ1-6	CASSPTSSTPNSPLHF
TRBV29-1	TRBJ2-7	CSVVDPSLEQYF
TRBV7-2	TRBJ1-1	CASSSDRNTEAFF
TRBV25-1	TRBJ1-6	CASSEQGWADNSPLHF
TRBV10-3	TRBJ2-1	CAISVADRDLVSPYNEQFF
TRBV20-1	TRBJ1-5	CSASHPGGQPQHF
TRBV5-6	TRBJ2-5	CASSLGSQETQYF
TRBV18	TRBJ1-1	CASSPRAGAGDTEAFF
TRBV7-3	TRBJ2-2	CASSPLMSSGELFF
TRBV24-1	TRBJ1-5	CATTRQGSHF
TRBV6-2/TRBV6-3	TRBJ2-7	CASSPGGSYEQYF
TRBV9	TRBJ1-2	CASSVDDRSHGYTF
TRBV15	TRBJ1-4	CATSRDAFKEKLFF
TRBV15	TRBJ2-1	CATSRGQDFNEQFF
TRBV6-4	TRBJ2-3	CASSERGGATDTQYF